A selection of T cell receptor beta chains follows, all from one sample in a study of identical twins. TCRdb independently ran MiXCR on the 5' RACE reads; one entry per CDR3 protein. The sample lists hundreds of thousands of distinct CDR3 sequences; under 8.5% were seen once. These same data were also listed under a study on yellow fever vaccine responses in identical twins.

The sample comprised PBMCs. These receptor sequences come from a woman in her late teens or twenties in good health. The CDR3 runs from the conserved cysteine through the conserved F or W. Each record gives: clone size, V gene, D gene, J gene, CDR3 DNA, CDR3 protein. D genes are given only for firm matches. Size values are once, few and many counts, or a class for expanded clones, and some rows have none.

many,TRBV5-1,TRBD1,TRBJ1-1,TGCGCCAGCAGCTTGGACAGGGGCACTGAAGCTTTCTTT,CASSLDRGTEAFF
many,TRBV5-1,NA,TRBJ2-2,TGCGCCAGCAGCCCCGGGACTTTCACCGGGGAGCTGTTTTTT,CASSPGTFTGELFF
few,TRBV13,NA,TRBJ1-1,TGTGCCAGCAGCGGGGAATGGGGCGCTGGAGCTTTCTTT,CASSGEWGAGAFF
many,TRBV12-3/TRBV12-4,NA,TRBJ2-3,TGTGCCAGCAGTTTAGCGGTCATCAGGGATACGCAGTATTTT,CASSLAVIRDTQYF
NA,TRBV10-3,NA,TRBJ1-5,TGTGCCATGGGAGGGACATTCAATCAGCCCCAGCATTTT,CAMGGTFNQPQHF
NA,TRBV2,TRBD2,TRBJ2-1,TGTGCCAGCCACTTAGCGGGAGGGCAGTTCTTC,CASHLAGGQFF
many,TRBV11-2,NA,TRBJ1-1,TGTGCCAGCAGCTTCGTTGGCACTGAAGCTTTCTTT,CASSFVGTEAFF
NA,TRBV20-1,NA,TRBJ2-1,TGCAGTGCTAGCCCGAGCAGGGGAGAACTCTACAATGAGCAGTTCTTC,CSASPSRGELYNEQFF
few,TRBV5-1,NA,TRBJ2-3,TGCGCCAGCAGCTTGGCCGGGGGACTCAACACAGATACGCAGTATTTT,CASSLAGGLNTDTQYF
few,TRBV5-1,NA,TRBJ2-2,TGCGCCAGCAGCTTGGCAACCTGGGGTAACACCGGGGAGCTGTTTTTT,CASSLATWGNTGELFF
few,TRBV2,NA,TRBJ2-3,TGTGCCAGCAGTGACGGCATCCCCACAGATACGCAGTATTTT,CASSDGIPTDTQYF
few,TRBV28,TRBD2,TRBJ2-3,TGTGCCAGCAGTTTAAATCCGGGGGGGCAAACAGATACGCAGTATTTT,CASSLNPGGQTDTQYF
few,TRBV7-2,NA,TRBJ2-1,TGTGCCAGCAGTTACAGCCGTAGCTCCTACAATGAGCAGTTCTTC,CASSYSRSSYNEQFF
few,TRBV20-1,TRBD1,TRBJ2-6,TGCAGTGCCTGGGACAGGGGGCTCCCTGGGGCCAACGTCCTGACTTTC,CSAWDRGLPGANVLTF
NA,TRBV12-3/TRBV12-4,NA,TRBJ1-1,TGTGCCAGCAGGTCCGATCGGAACACTGAAGCTTTCTTT,CASRSDRNTEAFF
many,TRBV5-1,NA,TRBJ2-3,TGCGCCAGCAGCTTGACTGGGACCCTGAGCACAGATACGCAGTATTTT,CASSLTGTLSTDTQYF
NA,TRBV6-2/TRBV6-3,NA,TRBJ2-4,TGTGCCAGCAGTTACTCGGGACAAAACATTCAGTACTTC,CASSYSGQNIQYF
NA,TRBV6-5,TRBD2,TRBJ2-7,TGTGCCAGCAGTTACTCGGGGGAGGGGCCCTACGAGCAGTACTTC,CASSYSGEGPYEQYF
many,TRBV25-1,NA,TRBJ2-1,TGTGCCAGAGTATCGGGTTGGGGATTTCACAATGAGCAGTTCTTC,CARVSGWGFHNEQFF
NA,TRBV12-3/TRBV12-4,NA,TRBJ2-5,TGTGCCAGCAGTCGGACAGTCCTGGGGACCCAGTACTTC,CASSRTVLGTQYF
NA,TRBV7-9,TRBD2,TRBJ2-5,TGTGCCAGCAGCTTGGGTAGCACGGGAGGAGAGACCCAGTACTTC,CASSLGSTGGETQYF
NA,TRBV15,TRBD1,TRBJ2-7,TGTGCCACCAGCGCAGGGGGCTACGAGCAGTACTTC,CATSAGGYEQYF
NA,TRBV4-1,NA,TRBJ2-7,TGCGCCAGCAGCTACGAAGCAGAGCGGCCCTACTACGAGCAGTACTTC,CASSYEAERPYYEQYF
few,TRBV11-2,NA,TRBJ2-5,TGTGCCAGCAGCTTAGATCACTGGGGCTCCCGGGAGACCCAGTACTTC,CASSLDHWGSRETQYF
NA,TRBV29-1,NA,TRBJ1-1,TGCAGCGTTGCCAGGGCCCCCGAAGCTTTCTTT,CSVARAPEAFF
few,TRBV9,TRBD2,TRBJ2-7,TGTGCCAGCAGCCCTTGGGACGGGAGGGCCGGCGAGCAGTACTTC,CASSPWDGRAGEQYF
NA,TRBV3-1,NA,TRBJ2-1,TGTGCCAGCAGCCGGGACCATAACCTAATAAATGAGCAGTTCTTC,CASSRDHNLINEQFF
NA,TRBV7-3,TRBD2,TRBJ2-1,TGTGCCAGCAGCTTATCAAGCCGCGGGAGACCCTACAATGAGCAGTTCTTC,CASSLSSRGRPYNEQFF
NA,TRBV7-9,TRBD2,TRBJ2-5,TGTGCCAGCAGCTTAGGCCTAGCGGGTCGAGAGACCCAGTACTTC,CASSLGLAGRETQYF
NA,TRBV5-4,NA,TRBJ1-2,TGTGCCAGCAGCTTCGCTGGTGGAGACCCCCGGGGTGGCTACACCTTC,CASSFAGGDPRGGYTF
many,TRBV4-1,NA,TRBJ2-2,TGCGCCAGCAGCCAAGAGACCGGGATCCTGCACGTCGGGGAGCTGTTTTTT,CASSQETGILHVGELFF
many,TRBV29-1,NA,TRBJ1-4,TGCAGCGTTCTTTGGGCTGGAGCCCTCAGGGATCCTAATGAAAAACTGTTTTTT,CSVLWAGALRDPNEKLFF
many,TRBV5-1,NA,TRBJ2-1,TGCGCCAGCCGCAATCCGGGTTCCTACAATGAGCAGTTCTTC,CASRNPGSYNEQFF
many,TRBV5-1,NA,TRBJ1-3,TGCGCCAGCAGCTTGTCGGAGGGTTATGGAAACACCATATATTTT,CASSLSEGYGNTIYF
NA,TRBV7-7,NA,TRBJ1-6,TGTGCCAGCCCTTCGGGGCCAACACGACCGGTGGATTCACCCCTCCACTTT,CASPSGPTRPVDSPLHF
few,TRBV29-1,NA,TRBJ2-5,TGCAGCGTTGGGTCTACCCTTTTGACCCAGTACTTC,CSVGSTLLTQYF
many,TRBV29-1,NA,TRBJ2-1,TGCAGCGTTGTGGATTTGGTGTCGTACAATGAGCAGTTCTTC,CSVVDLVSYNEQFF
NA,TRBV20-1,TRBD2,TRBJ2-2,TGCAGTGCTAAACCTGTTTTTTTAGCGGGAGATGACACCGGGGAGCTGTTTTTT,CSAKPVFLAGDDTGELFF
few,TRBV4-1,TRBD2,TRBJ2-7,TGCGCCAGCAGCCAAGAGGTACTAGCGCGCACCTACGAGCAGTACTTC,CASSQEVLARTYEQYF
few,TRBV4-1,NA,TRBJ2-1,TGCGCCAGCAGCCAATCTGGACTAAGCTCCTACAATGAGCAGTTCTTC,CASSQSGLSSYNEQFF
NA,TRBV20-1,TRBD2,TRBJ2-1,TGCAGTGCGCATGCCGAAGCGGGAGGCTTTTACAATGAGCAGTTCTTC,CSAHAEAGGFYNEQFF
NA,TRBV20-1,TRBD2,TRBJ2-1,TGCAGTGCTCCGAGCGGGATAGATAGGGGAGAGCAGTTCTTC,CSAPSGIDRGEQFF
few,TRBV9,TRBD1,TRBJ2-6,TGTGCCAGCAGTCCTGACAGGGGGCCCGACTCTGGGGCCAACGTCCTGACTTTC,CASSPDRGPDSGANVLTF
few,TRBV20-1,NA,TRBJ2-7,TGCAGTCATATAGCCAGGGGCTCTTACGAGCAGTACTTC,CSHIARGSYEQYF
many,TRBV7-8,TRBD2,TRBJ2-5,TGTGCCAGCAGCTTACGATCAGCTAGCGGGGGGTTTCTGCGGGAGACCCAGTACTTC,CASSLRSASGGFLRETQYF
few,TRBV4-1,NA,TRBJ2-7,TGCGCCAGCAGCCAAAGAAGCGAGCAGTACTTC,CASSQRSEQYF